This TCR beta chain appears in the sequencing data of a study of T cells in Graves' hyperthyroidism and ophthalmopathy. Study-level findings and limits: Expanded thyroid clonotypes (above 0.001) were mostly also found in blood. A 13 V-J model separated ophthalmopathy from stable hyperthyroidism.

This clonotype has a count of ten or more. Antigen specificity is unknown. This CDR3 comprises 14 residues. V lost 6 bases and J 2 bases, leaving 14 bases between the germline ends. The germline CDR1 and CDR2 sequences are SGHKS and YYEKEE (reference sequence). Calling Graves' hyperthyroidism stable meant ophthalmopathy did not progress within 18 months. Subjects aged 18 to 65 presented with newly diagnosed hyperthyroidism of less than 2 months' duration. The source material, RNA transcripts, was used to amplify TCR beta CDR3 regions. Using the HTBI primer set, a first-round RT-PCR was run on the TCR CDR3. TCRdb itself ran the multiplex PCR reads through MiXCR, one entry per CDR3 protein. The table includes roughly 290,000 distinct CDR3 sequences, roughly 15% detected once.

Sequenced material: blood. The rearrangement links TRBV5-5 to TRBJ1-1; no clear D. The TCR comes from a middle-aged woman with Graves' hyperthyroidism. CDR3 loop: CASTLVPSNTEAFF. The CDR3 nucleotides read TGTGCCAGCACCCTTGTGCCCTCAAACACTGAAGCTTTCTTT.